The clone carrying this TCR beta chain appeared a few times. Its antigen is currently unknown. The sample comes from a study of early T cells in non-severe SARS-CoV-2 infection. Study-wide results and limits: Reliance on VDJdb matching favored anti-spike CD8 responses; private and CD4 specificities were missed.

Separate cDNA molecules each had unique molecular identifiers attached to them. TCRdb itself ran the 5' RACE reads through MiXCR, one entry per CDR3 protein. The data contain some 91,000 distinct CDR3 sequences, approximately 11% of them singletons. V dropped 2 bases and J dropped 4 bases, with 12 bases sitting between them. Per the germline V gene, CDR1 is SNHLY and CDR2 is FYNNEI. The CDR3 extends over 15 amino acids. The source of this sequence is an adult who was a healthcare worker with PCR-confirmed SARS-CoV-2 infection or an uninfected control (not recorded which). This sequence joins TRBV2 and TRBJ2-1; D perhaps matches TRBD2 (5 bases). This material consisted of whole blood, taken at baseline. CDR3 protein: CASSERIGDYNEQFF. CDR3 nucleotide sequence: TGTGCCAGCAGTGAAAGGATCGGGGATTACAATGAGCAGTTCTTC.